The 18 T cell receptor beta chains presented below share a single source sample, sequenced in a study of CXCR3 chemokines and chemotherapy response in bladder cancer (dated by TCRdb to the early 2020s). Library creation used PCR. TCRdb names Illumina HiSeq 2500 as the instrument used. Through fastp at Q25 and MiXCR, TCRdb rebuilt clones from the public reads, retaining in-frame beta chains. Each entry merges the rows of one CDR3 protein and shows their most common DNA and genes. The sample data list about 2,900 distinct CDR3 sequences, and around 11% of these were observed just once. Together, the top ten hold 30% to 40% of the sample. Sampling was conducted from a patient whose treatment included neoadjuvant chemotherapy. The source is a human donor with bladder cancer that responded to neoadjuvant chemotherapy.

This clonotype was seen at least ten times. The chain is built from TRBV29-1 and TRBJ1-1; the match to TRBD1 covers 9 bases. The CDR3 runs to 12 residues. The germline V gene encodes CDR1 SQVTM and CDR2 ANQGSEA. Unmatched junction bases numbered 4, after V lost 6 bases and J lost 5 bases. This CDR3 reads CSVDRGGTEAFF. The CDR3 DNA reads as TGCAGCGTGGACAGGGGTGGGACTGAAGCTTTCTTT.

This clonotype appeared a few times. CDR3 amino acids: CSARDQPAAGELFF. The CDR3 region has the DNA TGCAGTGCTAGAGATCAGCCAGCAGCCGGGGAGCTGTTTTTT. The chain joins TRBV20-1 to TRBJ2-2; D remains unclear. Germline V gene sequence: CDR1 DFQATT, CDR2 SNEGSKA (reference sequence). V lost 0 bases and J 6 bases, leaving 11 bases between the germline ends. This CDR3 is 14 amino acids long.

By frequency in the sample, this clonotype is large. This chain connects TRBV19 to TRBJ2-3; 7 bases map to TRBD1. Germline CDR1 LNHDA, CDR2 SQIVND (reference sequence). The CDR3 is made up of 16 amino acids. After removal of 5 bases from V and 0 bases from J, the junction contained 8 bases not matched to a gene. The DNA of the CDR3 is TGTGCCAGTAGTGCATGGGACAGACGAAGCACAGATACGCAGTATTTT. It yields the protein CASSAWDRRSTDTQYF.

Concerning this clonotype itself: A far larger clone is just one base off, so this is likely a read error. The CDR3 region has the DNA TGTGCCATCAGTCCTAGGTATCCCCCCTACGAGCAGTACTTC. It is translated as CAISPRYPPYEQYF. V is TRBV10-3 and J is TRBJ2-7; D uncertain. With 5 bases removed from V and 2 bases from J, the gap between germline ends came to 13 bases. CDR1 ENHRY and CDR2 SYGVKD come from the germline V gene. The CDR3 consists of 14 residues.

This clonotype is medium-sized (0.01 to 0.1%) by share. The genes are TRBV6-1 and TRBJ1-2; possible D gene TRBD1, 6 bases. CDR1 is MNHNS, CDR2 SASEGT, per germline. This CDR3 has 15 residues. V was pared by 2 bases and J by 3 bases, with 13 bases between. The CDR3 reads CASSEIRGRHYGYTF. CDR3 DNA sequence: TGTGCCAGCAGTGAAATCCGGGGGCGACACTATGGCTACACCTTC.

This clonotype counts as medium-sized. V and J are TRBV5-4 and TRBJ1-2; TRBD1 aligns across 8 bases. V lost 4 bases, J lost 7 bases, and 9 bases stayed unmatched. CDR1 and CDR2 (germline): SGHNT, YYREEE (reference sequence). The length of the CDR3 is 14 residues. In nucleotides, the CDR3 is TGTGCCAGCAGCCCTGGACAGGGAGCTGGTGGCTACACCTTC. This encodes CASSPGQGAGGYTF.

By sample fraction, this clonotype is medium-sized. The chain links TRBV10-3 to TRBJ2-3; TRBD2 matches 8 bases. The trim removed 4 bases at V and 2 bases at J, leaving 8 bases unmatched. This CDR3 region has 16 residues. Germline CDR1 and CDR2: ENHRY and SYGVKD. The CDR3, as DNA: TGTGCCATCAGTGCGTCGGTACTAGCGGTCACAGATACGCAGTATTTT. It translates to CAISASVLAVTDTQYF.

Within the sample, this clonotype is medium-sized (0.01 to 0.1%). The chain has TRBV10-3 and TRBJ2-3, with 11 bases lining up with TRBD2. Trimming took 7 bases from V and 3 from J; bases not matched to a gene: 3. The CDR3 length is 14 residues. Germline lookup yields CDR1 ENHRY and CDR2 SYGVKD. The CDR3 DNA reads TGTGCCATCAAGGCTAGCGGGGGGACAGATACGCAGTATTTT. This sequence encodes CAIKASGGTDTQYF.

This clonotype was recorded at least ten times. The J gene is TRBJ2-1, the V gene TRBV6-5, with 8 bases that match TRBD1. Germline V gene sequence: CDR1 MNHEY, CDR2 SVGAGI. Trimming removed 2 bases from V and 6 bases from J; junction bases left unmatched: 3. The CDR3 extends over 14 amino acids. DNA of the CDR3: TGTGCCAGCAGTTACGGCCAGGGGGCCAATGAGCAGTTCTTC. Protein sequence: CASSYGQGANEQFF.

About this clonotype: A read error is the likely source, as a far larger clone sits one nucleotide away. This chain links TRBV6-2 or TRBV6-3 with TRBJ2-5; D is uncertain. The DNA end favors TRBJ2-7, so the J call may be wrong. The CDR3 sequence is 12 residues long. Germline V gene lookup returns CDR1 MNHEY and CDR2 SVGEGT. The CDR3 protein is CDSSPSRNEQYF. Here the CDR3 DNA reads TGTGACAGCAGTCCAAGTAGGAACGAGCAGTACTTC.

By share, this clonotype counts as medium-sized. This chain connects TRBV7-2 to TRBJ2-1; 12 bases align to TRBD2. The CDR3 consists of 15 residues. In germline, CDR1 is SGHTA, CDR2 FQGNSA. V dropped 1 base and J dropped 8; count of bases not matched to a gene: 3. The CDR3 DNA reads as TGTGCCAGCAGCTTAGGGACTAGCGGGAAGGATGAGCAGTTCTTC. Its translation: CASSLGTSGKDEQFF.

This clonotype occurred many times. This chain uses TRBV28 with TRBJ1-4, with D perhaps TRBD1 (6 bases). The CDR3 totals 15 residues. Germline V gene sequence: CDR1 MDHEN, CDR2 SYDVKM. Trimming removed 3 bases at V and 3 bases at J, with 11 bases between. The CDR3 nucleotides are TGTGCCAGCAGTTTCGGGGGGCCGCCTAATGAAAAACTGTTTTTT. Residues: CASSFGGPPNEKLFF.

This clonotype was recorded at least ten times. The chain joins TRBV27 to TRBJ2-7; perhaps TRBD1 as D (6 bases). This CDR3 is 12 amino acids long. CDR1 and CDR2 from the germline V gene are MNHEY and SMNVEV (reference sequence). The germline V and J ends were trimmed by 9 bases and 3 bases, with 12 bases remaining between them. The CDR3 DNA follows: TGTGCCAGAGGAACAGGGCGCTACGAGCAGTACTTC. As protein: CARGTGRYEQYF.

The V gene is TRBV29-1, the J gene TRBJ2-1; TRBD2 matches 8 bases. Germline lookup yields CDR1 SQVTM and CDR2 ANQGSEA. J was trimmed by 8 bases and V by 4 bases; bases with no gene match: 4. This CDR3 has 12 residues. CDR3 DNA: TGCAGCGTTGCGAGCGGGAGCTATGAGCAGTTCTTC. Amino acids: CSVASGSYEQFF.

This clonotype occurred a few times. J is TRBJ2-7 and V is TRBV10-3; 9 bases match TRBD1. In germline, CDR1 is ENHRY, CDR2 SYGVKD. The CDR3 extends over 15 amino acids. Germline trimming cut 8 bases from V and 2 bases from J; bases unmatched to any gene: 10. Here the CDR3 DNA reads TGTGCCATCGGGAACCAGGACAGGGGAGCCTACGAGCAGTACTTC. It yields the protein CAIGNQDRGAYEQYF.

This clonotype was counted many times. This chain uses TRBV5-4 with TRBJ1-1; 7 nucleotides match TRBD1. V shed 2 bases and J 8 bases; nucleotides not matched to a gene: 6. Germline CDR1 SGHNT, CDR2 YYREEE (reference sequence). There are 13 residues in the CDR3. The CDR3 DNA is TGTGCCAGCAGCTTCGACAGGGCGCCCGAAGCTTTCTTT. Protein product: CASSFDRAPEAFF.

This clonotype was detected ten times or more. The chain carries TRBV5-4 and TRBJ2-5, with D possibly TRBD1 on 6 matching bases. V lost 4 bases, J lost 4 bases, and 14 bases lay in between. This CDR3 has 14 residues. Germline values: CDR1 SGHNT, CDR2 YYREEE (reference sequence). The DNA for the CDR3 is TGTGCCAGCAGCAGGGCAGGGGTCGGAGAGACCCAGTACTTC. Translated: CASSRAGVGETQYF.

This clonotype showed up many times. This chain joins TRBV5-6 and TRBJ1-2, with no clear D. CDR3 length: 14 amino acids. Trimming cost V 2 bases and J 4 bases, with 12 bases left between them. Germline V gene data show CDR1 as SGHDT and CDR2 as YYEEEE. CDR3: CASSFADLSYGYTF. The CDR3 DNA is TGTGCCAGCAGCTTCGCGGACCTTTCCTATGGCTACACCTTC.